Each of the 3 T cell receptor beta chains below was sequenced from the same sample in a study of blood T cell repertoires in COVID-19. TCRdb's table, derived via immunoSEQ multiplex PCR, lists solely in-frame clones and lacks some. The repertoire has tens of thousands of clones, about 87% of them found once; the top ten carry around 6.9%. Specimen: peripheral blood. Receptor source: a man aged 60 to 69 with active or convalescent COVID-19.

The V and J genes are TRBV6-6 and TRBJ1-2; D not resolved. CDR1 is MNHNY and CDR2 is SVGAGI in the germline V gene (reference sequence). Trimming took off 6 bases at V and 7 bases at J, with 15 bases between the two ends. The CDR3 is 13 residues long. The DNA for the CDR3 is TGTGCCAGCAGCTCCCGAGGTGGGTCTGGCTACACCTTC. Amino acid sequence: CASSSRGGSGYTF.

The V and J genes are TRBV3-1 (or the pseudogene TRBV3-2) and TRBJ2-3, with D uncertain. This CDR3 region has 13 residues. The germline gives CDR1 LGHDT, CDR2 YNNKEL (reference sequence). Trimming took 2 bases from V and 3 from J, leaving 6 bases between them. The CDR3 DNA is TGTGCCAGCAGCCAATCCGGGACAGATACGCAGTATTTT. Translation: CASSQSGTDTQYF.

The chain is built from TRBV28 and TRBJ1-5, with D uncertain. CDR3 size: 15 residues. V was shortened by 7 bases and J by 0 bases, with 13 bases between the two germline ends. CDR1 MDHEN and CDR2 SYDVKM come from the germline V gene. DNA of the CDR3: TGTGCCAGCATCCCAGGCTCTTATAGCAATCAGCCCCAGCATTTT. Translated: CASIPGSYSNQPQHF.